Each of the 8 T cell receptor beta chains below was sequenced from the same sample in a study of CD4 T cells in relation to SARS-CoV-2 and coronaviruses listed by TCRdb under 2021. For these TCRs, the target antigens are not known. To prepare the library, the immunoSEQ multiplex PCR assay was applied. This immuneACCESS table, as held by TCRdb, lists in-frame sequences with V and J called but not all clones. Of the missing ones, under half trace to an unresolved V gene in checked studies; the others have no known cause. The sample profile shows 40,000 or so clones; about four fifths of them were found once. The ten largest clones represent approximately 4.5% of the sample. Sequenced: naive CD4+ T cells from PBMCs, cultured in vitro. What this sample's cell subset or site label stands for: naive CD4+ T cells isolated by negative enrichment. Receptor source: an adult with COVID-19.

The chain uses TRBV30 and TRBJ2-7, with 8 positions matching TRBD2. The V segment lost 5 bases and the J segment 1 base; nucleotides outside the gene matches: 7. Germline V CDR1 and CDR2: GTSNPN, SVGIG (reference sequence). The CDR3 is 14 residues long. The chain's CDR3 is CAWANGGGSYEQYF. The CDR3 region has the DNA TGTGCCTGGGCAAACGGGGGGGGGTCCTACGAGCAGTACTTC.

The CDR3 sequence: CASSMFNTGELFF. CDR3 in DNA: TGTGCCAGCAGCATGTTTAACACCGGGGAGCTGTTTTTT. This chain joins TRBV7-2 and TRBJ2-2; unclear D gene. Germline lookup yields CDR1 SGHTA and CDR2 FQGNSA. V was trimmed by 5 bases and J by 2 bases, leaving 6 bases between them. This CDR3 is built from 13 residues.

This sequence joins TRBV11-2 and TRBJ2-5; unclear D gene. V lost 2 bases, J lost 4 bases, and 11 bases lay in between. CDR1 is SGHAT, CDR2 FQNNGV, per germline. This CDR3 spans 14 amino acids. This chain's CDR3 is CASSLLVPGETQYF. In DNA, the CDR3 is TGTGCCAGCAGCTTACTGGTCCCAGGAGAGACCCAGTACTTC.

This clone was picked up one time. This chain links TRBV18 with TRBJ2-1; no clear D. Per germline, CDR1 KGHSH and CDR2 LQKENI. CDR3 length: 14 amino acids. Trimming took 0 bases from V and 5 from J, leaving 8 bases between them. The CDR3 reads CASSPPAQNNEQFF. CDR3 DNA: TGTGCCAGCTCACCACCGGCACAGAACAATGAGCAGTTCTTC.

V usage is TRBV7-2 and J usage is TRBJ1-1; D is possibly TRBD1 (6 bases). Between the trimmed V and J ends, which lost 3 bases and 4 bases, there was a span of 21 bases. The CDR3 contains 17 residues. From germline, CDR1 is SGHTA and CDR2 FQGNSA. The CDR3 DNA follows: TGTGCCAGCAGCTTTTCACCAAAGACAGGTAGAAGCACTGAAGCTTTCTTT. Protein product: CASSFSPKTGRSTEAFF.

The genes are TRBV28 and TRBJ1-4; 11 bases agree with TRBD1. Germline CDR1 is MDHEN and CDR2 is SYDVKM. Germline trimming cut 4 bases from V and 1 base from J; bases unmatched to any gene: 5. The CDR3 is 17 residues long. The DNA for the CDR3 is TGTGCCAGCAGTTCCTCGGGACAGGGGGTAACTAATGAAAAACTGTTTTTT. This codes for CASSSSGQGVTNEKLFF.

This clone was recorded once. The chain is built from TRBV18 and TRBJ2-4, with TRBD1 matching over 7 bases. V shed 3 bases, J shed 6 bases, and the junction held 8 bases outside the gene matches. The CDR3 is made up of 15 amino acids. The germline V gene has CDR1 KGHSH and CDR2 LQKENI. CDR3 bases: TGTGCCAGCTCACCGGGACAGACTGAAGGAAACATTCAGTACTTC. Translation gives CASSPGQTEGNIQYF. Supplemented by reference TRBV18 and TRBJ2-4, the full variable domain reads NAGVMQNPRHLVRRRGQEARLRCSPMKGHSHVYWYRQLPEEGLKFMVYLQKENIIDESGMPKERFSAEFPKEGPSILRIQQVVRGDSAAYFCASSPGQTEGNIQYFGAGTRLSVL.

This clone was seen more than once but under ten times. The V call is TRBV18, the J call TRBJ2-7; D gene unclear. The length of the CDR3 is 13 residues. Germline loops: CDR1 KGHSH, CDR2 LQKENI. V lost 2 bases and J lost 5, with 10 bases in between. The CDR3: CASSPLRADEQYF. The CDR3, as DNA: TGTGCCAGCTCACCATTACGGGCGGACGAGCAGTACTTC.